These 8 T cell receptor beta chains were sequenced from one sample in a study of control samples from healthy donors and cancer patients. Libraries were prepared by immunoSEQ multiplex PCR; TCRdb keeps only in-frame clonotypes and omits some of them. The table lists 90,000 to 100,000 clones, roughly 83% of them singletons. The material sequenced was blood. The receptors here all came from a woman in her thirties in good health.

This clone was seen just once. This rearrangement joins TRBV5-4 to TRBJ1-2; TRBD1 might be the D (5 bases). Looked up from germline, CDR1 is SGHNT and CDR2 is YYREEE (reference sequence). The ends were cut back, 0 bases at V and 7 bases at J, with 10 bases in the middle. The CDR3 sequence is 13 residues long. CDR3 in amino acids: CASSLVGAAGYTF. DNA of the CDR3: TGTGCCAGCAGCTTGGTTGGGGCTGCTGGCTACACCTTC.

The chain employs TRBV27 and TRBJ1-2, with a tentative D call TRBD1 (5 bases). Looked up from germline, CDR1 is MNHEY and CDR2 is SMNVEV (reference sequence). The V gene lost 8 bases and the J gene lost 9 bases, with 16 bases spanning the gap. The CDR3 has 12 amino acids. In nucleotides, the CDR3 is TGTGCCAGCCGTGGGGCGGATTATAGCTACACCTTC. This sequence encodes CASRGADYSYTF.

This chain joins TRBV2 and TRBJ1-6; the match to TRBD1 covers 8 bases. The V segment lost 8 bases and the J segment 8 bases; nucleotides outside the gene matches: 8. Germline values: CDR1 SNHLY, CDR2 FYNNEI. The CDR3 sequence is 14 residues long. The CDR3 bases are TGTGCCAGCTCTAGAGACAGGGGCTATTCACCCCTCCACTTT. It yields the protein CASSRDRGYSPLHF.

The gene calls are TRBV2 and TRBJ2-7; D not certain. V was shortened by 5 bases and J by 4 bases, with 12 bases between the two germline ends. From germline, CDR1 is SNHLY and CDR2 FYNNEI. The CDR3 length is 13 residues. CDR3 sequence (DNA): TGTGCCAGCAGTCAGGACCGGCCTTACGAGCAGTACTTC. It specifies CASSQDRPYEQYF.

CDR3 in amino acids: CASSLDPPRGRKTQYF. CDR3 bases: TGTGCCAGCAGCTTAGACCCCCCCAGGGGGCGTAAGACCCAGTACTTC. V usage is TRBV11-2 and J usage is TRBJ2-5, with 8 bases identical to TRBD1. Trimming at V came to 0 bases and at J to 6 bases, leaving 9 bases not matched to a gene. The length of the CDR3 is 16 residues. Germline values: CDR1 SGHAT, CDR2 FQNNGV.

The chain combines TRBV7-9 with TRBJ1-2; 8 nucleotides line up with TRBD1. From germline, CDR1 is SEHNR and CDR2 FQNEAQ (reference sequence). CDR3 length: 14 amino acids. V was clipped by 5 bases and J by 11 bases; unmatched bases: 13. The CDR3 loop reads CASSASGTGKGYTF. CDR3 nucleotide sequence: TGTGCCAGCAGCGCGTCCGGGACAGGCAAAGGGTACACCTTC. Full variable domain (remainder filled in from reference TRBV7-9 and TRBJ1-2): DTGVSQNPRHKITKRGQNVTFRCDPISEHNRLYWYRQTLGQGPEFLTYFQNEAQLEKSRLLSDRFSAERPKGSFSTLEIQRTEQGDSAMYLCASSASGTGKGYTFGSGTRLTVV.

A single count supports this clone. The chain carries TRBV9 and TRBJ1-1; the D gene is possibly TRBD1 (6 bases). This CDR3 spans 16 amino acids. V lost 2 bases and J 0 bases, leaving 14 bases between the germline ends. Germline V gene data show CDR1 as SGDLS and CDR2 as YYNGEE. The CDR3: CASSVDGGQLNTEAFF. Written as DNA, the CDR3 is TGTGCCAGCAGCGTGGACGGTGGACAGCTGAACACTGAAGCTTTCTTT.

The CDR3 nucleotides are TGTGCCAGCAGCGTAGGAGAGTTTTCACCCCTCCACTTT. It specifies CASSVGEFSPLHF. The chain is built from TRBV9 and TRBJ1-6; D is uncertain. The ends were cut back, 0 bases at V and 9 bases at J, with 7 bases in the middle. CDR1 SGDLS and CDR2 YYNGEE come from the germline V gene. The length of the CDR3 is 13 residues.